What follows are 7 T cell receptor beta chains derived from one specimen sequenced in a study of control samples from healthy donors and cancer patients. The protocol was immunoSEQ multiplex PCR, while the TCRdb copy is restricted to in-frame clones and leaves out a portion. The table lists some 150,000 clones, more than 90% of them singletons. Sequencing was carried out using blood. These receptors all come from a man younger than 40 in good health.

Points on this clone: The same CDR3 also results from other DNA sequences found in this sample. This chain uses TRBV6-5 with TRBJ2-7; D gene uncertain. The CDR3 sequence is 14 residues long. V lost 0 bases to trimming and J lost 0 bases, with 6 bases between them. CDR1 and CDR2 (germline): MNHEY, SVGAGI. CDR3 residues: CASSYSSGSYEQYF. The CDR3 DNA reads as TGTGCCAGCAGTTACTCCTCTGGCTCCTACGAGCAGTACTTC.

The chain uses TRBV4-1 and TRBJ2-7; D tentatively fits TRBD1 or TRBD2 (5 bases each). V gave up 2 bases and J gave up 6 bases, with 14 bases separating them. CDR1 and CDR2 from the germline V gene are MGHRA and YSYEKL. The CDR3 spans 14 residues. The CDR3 DNA reads as TGCGCCAGCAGCCAATTCCCTAGAGGGGCCGAGCAGTACTTC. Amino acid sequence: CASSQFPRGAEQYF.

The rearrangement links TRBV11-3 to TRBJ1-1; D gene ambiguous. V gave up 2 bases and J gave up 2 bases, with 6 bases separating them. Germline V gene data show CDR1 as SGHNT and CDR2 as YENEEA. This CDR3 region has 13 residues. CDR3 DNA: TGTGCCAGCAGCTTATACCATAACACTGAAGCTTTCTTT. As protein: CASSLYHNTEAFF.

The rearrangement uses TRBV6-1 and TRBJ1-2; D remains ambiguous. This CDR3 has 14 amino acids. Germline assignment: CDR1 MNHNS and CDR2 SASEGT. V gave up 1 base and J gave up 10 bases, with 16 bases separating them. The CDR3 bases are TGTGCCAGCAGTGAAGGTCTCGTGGGCGGTTACTACACCTTC. Encoded protein: CASSEGLVGGYYTF.

This chain connects TRBV4-1 to TRBJ1-4, with 7 bases matching TRBD1. The J segment lost 3 bases and the V segment lost 2 bases, leaving 3 bases of the junction unmatched. CDR3 length: 15 residues. Per germline, CDR1 MGHRA and CDR2 YSYEKL. CDR3 DNA: TGCGCCAGCAGCCAACCAACAGGGGCTAATGAAAAACTGTTTTTT. Its protein product is CASSQPTGANEKLFF.

The V and J genes are TRBV5-6 and TRBJ1-3; perhaps TRBD1 as D (6 bases). The CDR3 covers 17 residues. Trimming removed 1 base at V and 0 bases at J, with 14 bases between. CDR1 and CDR2 from the germline V gene are SGHDT and YYEEEE. This chain's CDR3 is CASSLRITGNSGNTIYF. CDR3 in DNA: TGTGCCAGCAGCTTGAGGATCACAGGGAACTCTGGAAACACCATATATTTT.

The gene calls are TRBV19 and TRBJ2-7, with D tentatively TRBD1 (6 bases). The CDR3 consists of 15 residues. Looked up from germline, CDR1 is LNHDA and CDR2 is SQIVND (reference sequence). The ends were cut back, 7 bases at V and 1 base at J, with 17 bases in the middle. CDR3 loop: CASNMGSGASYEQYF. Here the CDR3 DNA reads TGTGCCAGTAACATGGGATCAGGGGCTTCCTACGAGCAGTACTTC.